Below, 21 T cell receptor beta chains from the same sample are listed, as sequenced in a study of T cell changes during pregnancy in multiple sclerosis. Sequenced by immunoSEQ multiplex PCR; TCRdb stores in-frame clones only, minus some. The table shows under 65,000 clones, with 90% to 95% occurring only once. Sequenced here: CD8+ T cells from peripheral blood mononuclear cells, sampled after pregnancy. The receptor set was obtained from a female donor with multiple sclerosis, enrolled in a pregnancy study.

The chain employs TRBV7-9 and TRBJ2-1; D not resolved. V was cut by 4 bases and J by 6 bases, with 10 bases left in between. CDR1 SEHNR and CDR2 FQNEAQ come from the germline V gene (reference sequence). The length of the CDR3 is 13 residues. The DNA of the CDR3 is TGTGCCAGCAGCTCCCCCCGGAGCAATGAGCAGTTCTTC. Translating gives CASSSPRSNEQFF. Variable domain in full (rest from reference TRBV7-9 and TRBJ2-1): DTGVSQNPRHKITKRGQNVTFRCDPISEHNRLYWYRQTLGQGPEFLTYFQNEAQLEKSRLLSDRFSAERPKGSFSTLEIQRTEQGDSAMYLCASSSPRSNEQFFGPGTRLTVL.

The rearrangement uses TRBV19 and TRBJ1-2; possible D gene TRBD1, 5 bases. V was clipped by 10 bases and J by 4 bases, with 16 bases between them. There are 13 residues in the CDR3. The germline CDR1 and CDR2 sequences are LNHDA and SQIVND (reference sequence). The CDR3 DNA is TGTGCCACCTGGCACGACAGTGCCTATGGCTACACCTTC. Residues: CATWHDSAYGYTF.

The chain couples TRBV4-1 to TRBJ2-7; TRBD2 matches 8 bases. The CDR3 has 19 amino acids. J lost 0 bases, V lost 4 bases, and 17 bases had no gene match. Per the germline V gene, CDR1 is MGHRA and CDR2 is YSYEKL. The CDR3 region has the DNA TGCGCCAGCAGCCCCCGAGGGGTAGCGGGGTCCCGAAGCTCCTACGAGCAGTACTTC. Its translation is CASSPRGVAGSRSSYEQYF.

This chain connects TRBV5-1 to TRBJ2-1, with 14 bases fitting TRBD2. This CDR3 has 16 residues. V shed 5 bases and J 7 bases; nucleotides not matched to a gene: 8. Germline lookup yields CDR1 SGHRS and CDR2 YFSETQ. CDR3 region: CASRGGTSGSRNEQFF. The CDR3 coding sequence is TGCGCCAGCAGAGGGGGGACTAGCGGGAGTAGGAATGAGCAGTTCTTC.

V gene TRBV27 combines with J gene TRBJ2-1, with 8 bases matching TRBD2. The CDR3 loop spans 16 amino acids. Per germline, CDR1 MNHEY and CDR2 SMNVEV (reference sequence). Unmatched junction bases numbered 1, after V lost 0 bases and J lost 0 bases. CDR3 loop: CASSLSGTSSYNEQFF. CDR3 in DNA: TGTGCCAGCAGTTTATCGGGGACTAGCTCCTACAATGAGCAGTTCTTC.

The chain joins TRBV5-1 to TRBJ1-3; D not resolved. Deletions cut 4 bases from V and 0 bases from J, with 5 bases between. This CDR3 comprises 13 residues. CDR1 and CDR2 (germline): SGHRS, YFSETQ. The CDR3 DNA reads as TGCGCCAGCAGCCCAGGCTCTGGAAACACCATATATTTT. Translated: CASSPGSGNTIYF.

V usage is TRBV5-1 and J usage is TRBJ1-2; 7 bases align to TRBD1. CDR1 SGHRS and CDR2 YFSETQ come from the germline V gene. CDR3 length: 14 residues. With 4 bases clipped from V and 4 bases from J, the junction kept 7 bases outside the gene matches. The CDR3 protein is CASSLRQGIYGYTF. The CDR3 nucleotides read TGCGCCAGCAGCCTAAGACAGGGTATCTATGGCTACACCTTC.

This chain connects TRBV5-8 to TRBJ2-7, with 10 bases fitting TRBD1. Germline CDR1 SGHTS, CDR2 YDEGEE. With 0 bases clipped from V and 6 bases from J, the junction kept 6 bases outside the gene matches. This CDR3 region has 15 residues. CDR3 region: CASSLGGTGAGEQYF. The CDR3 DNA reads TGTGCCAGCAGCTTGGGCGGGACAGGGGCAGGCGAGCAGTACTTC.

The V and J genes are TRBV6-1 and TRBJ2-7, with D tentatively TRBD1 (5 bases). CDR3 length: 15 residues. V lost 7 bases and J lost 3, with 19 bases in between. From germline, CDR1 is MNHNS and CDR2 SASEGT. CDR3 sequence reads: CASTRGRELDYEQYF. The DNA for the CDR3 is TGTGCCAGCACCCGAGGCAGGGAATTGGACTACGAGCAGTACTTC.

The gene calls are TRBV9 and TRBJ2-1; 9 bases align to TRBD2. This CDR3 spans 16 amino acids. Germline V CDR1 and CDR2: SGDLS, YYNGEE. The junction had 7 bases not matched to a gene; V was cut back by 6 bases and J by 0 bases. The CDR3 region has the DNA TGTGCCAGCAAGCAGCGGGAGGAAAGCTCCTACAATGAGCAGTTCTTC. Protein sequence: CASKQREESSYNEQFF.

The sample holds one count of this clone. V and J are TRBV7-3 and TRBJ2-3, with TRBD2 identical over 10 bases. This CDR3 has 16 amino acids. The junction had 11 bases not matched to a gene; V was cut back by 4 bases and J by 7 bases. Germline CDR1 and CDR2: SGHTA and FQGTGA. The CDR3 region has the DNA TGTGCCAGCAGCTCCGCTTCTAGCGGGAGTATTCATACGCAGTATTTT. It is translated as CASSSASSGSIHTQYF.

The chain couples TRBV20-1 to TRBJ2-7; D gene uncertain. CDR1 is DFQATT, CDR2 SNEGSKA, per germline (reference sequence). CDR3 length: 11 amino acids. Trimming took 3 bases from V and 8 from J, leaving 11 bases between them. The CDR3, as DNA: TGCAGTGCTAGCGCAGGTCGGAAGCAGTACTTC. Its protein product is CSASAGRKQYF.

This chain links TRBV14 with TRBJ2-3, with no clear D. Trimming shortened V by 1 base and J by 0 bases, and 11 bases separated the two germline ends. CDR3 length equals 16 residues. Germline V gene lookup returns CDR1 SGHDN and CDR2 FVKESK. CDR3 protein: CASSQVWADSTDTQYF. CDR3 sequence (DNA): TGTGCCAGCAGCCAAGTTTGGGCCGACAGCACAGATACGCAGTATTTT.

The chain carries TRBV28 and TRBJ2-1; unclear D gene. In germline, CDR1 is MDHEN, CDR2 SYDVKM. V lost 4 bases to trimming and J lost 1 base, with 14 bases between them. The CDR3 runs 16 residues. The CDR3 loop reads CASSSPGAPSYNEQFF. The CDR3 bases are TGTGCCAGCAGTTCCCCTGGAGCGCCTTCCTACAATGAGCAGTTCTTC.

The rearrangement uses TRBV2 and TRBJ2-7; 7 bases match TRBD1. J was trimmed by 3 bases and V by 6 bases; bases with no gene match: 2. Germline loops: CDR1 SNHLY, CDR2 FYNNEI. This CDR3 has 12 amino acids. The CDR3: CASSGTVYEQYF. The DNA for the CDR3 is TGTGCCAGCAGCGGGACAGTCTACGAGCAGTACTTC.

About this clone: The conserved final phenylalanine or tryptophan is absent from the CDR3, which likely points to a read error. The limits of the CDR3 on the DNA are not certain, so only TCRdb's listed CDR3 is given. This chain joins TRBV2 and TRBJ1-2; the table's D call TRBD1 went unverified against the DNA. Germline lookup yields CDR1 SNHLY and CDR2 FYNNEI. Inclusive of both ends, the CDR3 amounts to 10 amino acids. CDR3 region: CASGTGTGAV.

The chain combines TRBV7-9 with TRBJ2-2; D possibly corresponds to TRBD1 (5 bases). Trimming took off 3 bases at V and 8 bases at J, with 19 bases between the two ends. The CDR3 covers 16 residues. Germline CDR1 reads SEHNR; CDR2 reads FQNEAQ (reference sequence). The CDR3 DNA reads as TGTGCCAGCAGCTTTATGGACACTGACTCTAGGGGGGAGCTGTTTTTT. It encodes CASSFMDTDSRGELFF.

The chain joins TRBV4-2 to TRBJ2-2; 10 bases align to TRBD2. The CDR3 contains 19 residues. CDR1 is LGHNA and CDR2 is YNFKEQ in the germline V gene. The V segment lost 0 bases and the J segment 7 bases; nucleotides outside the gene matches: 14. Written as DNA, the CDR3 is TGTGCCAGCAGCCAAGATAAAACCCCTAGCGGGAGAGAGAACGGGGAGCTGTTTTTT. Encoded protein: CASSQDKTPSGRENGELFF.

The chain is built from TRBV28 and TRBJ2-2, with 11 bases matching TRBD2. The CDR3 sequence is 19 residues long. Trimming at V came to 4 bases and at J to 0 bases, leaving 10 bases not matched to a gene. Germline CDR1 MDHEN, CDR2 SYDVKM. The chain's CDR3 is CASSSRLAGRVANTGELFF. Here the CDR3 DNA reads TGTGCCAGCAGTTCTCGACTAGCGGGGAGGGTCGCGAACACCGGGGAGCTGTTTTTT.

The rearrangement joins TRBV7-8 to TRBJ2-7, with a possible D match to TRBD1 (5 bases). Germline CDR1 reads SGHVS; CDR2 reads FQNEAQ. The CDR3 has 13 amino acids. The V end was cut by 3 bases, the J end by 3 bases, with 9 bases between. CDR3 DNA: TGTGCCAGCAGCTTTGGCAGGGACTACGAGCAGTACTTC. Translated, it gives CASSFGRDYEQYF.

This chain connects TRBV27 to TRBJ2-7, with 9 bases fitting TRBD1. The V segment lost 6 bases and the J segment 6 bases; nucleotides outside the gene matches: 6. This CDR3 has 13 residues. CDR1 is MNHEY and CDR2 is SMNVEV in the germline V gene (reference sequence). CDR3 nucleotide sequence: TGTGCCAGCAGATCGGACAGGGGTTCCGAGCAGTACTTC. It encodes CASRSDRGSEQYF.